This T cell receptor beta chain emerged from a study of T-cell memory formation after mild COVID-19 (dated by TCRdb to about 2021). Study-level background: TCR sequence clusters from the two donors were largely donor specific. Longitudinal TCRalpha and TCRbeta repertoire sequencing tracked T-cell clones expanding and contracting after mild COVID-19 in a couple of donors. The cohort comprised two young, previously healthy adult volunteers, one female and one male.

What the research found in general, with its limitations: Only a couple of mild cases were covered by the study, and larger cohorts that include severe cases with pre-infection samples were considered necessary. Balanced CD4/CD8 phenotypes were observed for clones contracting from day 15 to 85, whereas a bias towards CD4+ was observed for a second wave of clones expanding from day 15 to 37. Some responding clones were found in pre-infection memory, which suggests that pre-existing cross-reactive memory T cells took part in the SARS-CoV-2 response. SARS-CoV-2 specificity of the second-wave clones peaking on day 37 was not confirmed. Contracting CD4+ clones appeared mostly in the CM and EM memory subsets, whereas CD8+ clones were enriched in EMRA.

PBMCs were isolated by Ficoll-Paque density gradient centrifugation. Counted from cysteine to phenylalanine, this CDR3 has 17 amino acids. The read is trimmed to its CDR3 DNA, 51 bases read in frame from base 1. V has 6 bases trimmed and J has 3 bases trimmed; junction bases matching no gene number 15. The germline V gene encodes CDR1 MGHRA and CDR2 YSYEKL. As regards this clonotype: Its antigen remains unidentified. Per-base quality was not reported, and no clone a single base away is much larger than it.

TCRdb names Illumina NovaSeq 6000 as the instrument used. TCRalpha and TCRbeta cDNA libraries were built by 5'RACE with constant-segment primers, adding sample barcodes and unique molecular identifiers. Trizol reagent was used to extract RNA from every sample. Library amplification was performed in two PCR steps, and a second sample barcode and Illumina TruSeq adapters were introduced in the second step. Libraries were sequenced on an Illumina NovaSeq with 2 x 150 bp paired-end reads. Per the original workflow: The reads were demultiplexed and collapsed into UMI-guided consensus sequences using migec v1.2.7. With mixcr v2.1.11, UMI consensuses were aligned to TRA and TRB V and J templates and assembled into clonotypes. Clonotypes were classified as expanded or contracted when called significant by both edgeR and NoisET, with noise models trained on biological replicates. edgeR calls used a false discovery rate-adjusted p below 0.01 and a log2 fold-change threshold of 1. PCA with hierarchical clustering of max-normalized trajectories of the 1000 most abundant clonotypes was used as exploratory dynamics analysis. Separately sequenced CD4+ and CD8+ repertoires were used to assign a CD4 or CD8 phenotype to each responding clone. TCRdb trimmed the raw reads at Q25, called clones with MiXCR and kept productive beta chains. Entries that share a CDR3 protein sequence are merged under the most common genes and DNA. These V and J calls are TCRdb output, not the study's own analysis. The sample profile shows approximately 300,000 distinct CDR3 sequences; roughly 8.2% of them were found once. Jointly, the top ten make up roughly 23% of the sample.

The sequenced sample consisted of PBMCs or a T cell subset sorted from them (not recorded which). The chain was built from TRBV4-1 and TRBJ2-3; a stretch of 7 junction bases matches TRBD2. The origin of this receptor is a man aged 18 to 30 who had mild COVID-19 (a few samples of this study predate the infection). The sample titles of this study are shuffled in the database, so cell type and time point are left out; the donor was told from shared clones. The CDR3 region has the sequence CASRGGVSVPRTDTQYF. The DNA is TGCGCCAGCAGGGGAGGGGTGTCAGTTCCTCGGACAGATACGCAGTATTTT.